The 6 T cell receptor beta chains given below trace back to one sample, sequenced in a study of blood T cell repertoires in COVID-19. The method was immunoSEQ multiplex PCR; TCRdb's version includes in-frame clones alone and lacks a portion of them. Among some 83,000 clones listed, about 82% were seen once. Material: peripheral blood. Source of these receptors: a man in his fifties with active COVID-19.

The chain carries TRBV24-1 and TRBJ2-1; 8 bases match TRBD1. Per the germline V gene, CDR1 is KGHDR and CDR2 is SFDVKD. Trimming at V came to 4 bases and at J to 9 bases, leaving 10 bases not matched to a gene. This CDR3 is 15 amino acids long. In DNA form, the CDR3 reads TGTGCCACCAGTGACCCCGGACAGGGTGCGGTTGAGCAGTTCTTC. Amino acid sequence: CATSDPGQGAVEQFF.

This chain joins TRBV9 and TRBJ2-5; TRBD2 is a possible D gene (5 bases). Trimming took 1 base from V and 5 from J, leaving 15 bases between them. The CDR3 covers 15 residues. Germline V CDR1 and CDR2: SGDLS, YYNGEE. CDR3 residues: CASSVRGSGLETQYF. The CDR3 nucleotides are TGTGCCAGCAGCGTACGCGGGTCGGGCCTGGAGACCCAGTACTTC.

The gene calls are TRBV27 and TRBJ2-2, with 8 bases that match TRBD1. V shed 2 bases, J shed 4 bases, and the junction held 12 bases outside the gene matches. Germline lookup yields CDR1 MNHEY and CDR2 SMNVEV (reference sequence). This CDR3 region has 18 residues. CDR3 region: CASSLGPGQGPSTGELFF. CDR3 coding DNA: TGTGCCAGCAGTTTAGGACCCGGACAGGGTCCGAGCACCGGGGAGCTGTTTTTT.

The rearrangement links TRBV7-6 to TRBJ2-7; TRBD2 aligns across 11 bases. CDR1 SGHVS and CDR2 FNYEAQ come from the germline V gene. With 1 base clipped from V and 1 base from J, the junction kept 12 bases outside the gene matches. The CDR3 totals 19 residues. The CDR3 coding sequence is TGTGCCAGCAGCTTAGGTATCAACCCGGGGACTAGCGGTTCCTACGAGCAGTACTTC. This encodes CASSLGINPGTSGSYEQYF.

V usage is TRBV7-9 and J usage is TRBJ2-5, with D possibly matching TRBD2 (6 bases). CDR1 is SEHNR and CDR2 is FQNEAQ in the germline V gene (reference sequence). V lost 5 bases and J lost 2, with 21 bases in between. The CDR3 is made up of 17 amino acids. The CDR3 DNA reads TGTGCCAGCAGCACCAGGGAGGCAGGCTGGCTTCAAGAGACCCAGTACTTC. It encodes CASSTREAGWLQETQYF.

This clone has just one count. The V and J genes are TRBV7-9 and TRBJ2-5; D is possibly TRBD1 (5 bases). The V gene's germline CDR1 is SEHNR and CDR2 FQNEAQ (reference sequence). CDR3 length: 14 amino acids. The V end lost 5 bases, the J end lost 5 bases, and 15 bases lay between the germline ends. In nucleotides, the CDR3 is TGTGCCAGCAGCCCAGGACAAACGAAGGAGACCCAGTACTTC. It encodes CASSPGQTKETQYF.